The sequence of this TCR beta chain was determined in a study of control samples from healthy donors and cancer patients. Clones were read by immunoSEQ multiplex PCR, and TCRdb kept only the in-frame ones, dropping some. Recorded here are 150,000 to 200,000 clones; the top ten clones represent around 2%. This CDR3 is 16 amino acids long. Germline values: CDR1 MGHDK, CDR2 SYGVNS. V lost 2 bases and J lost 2, with 13 bases in between. The origin of this receptor is a woman aged 25 to 39 in good health. V usage is TRBV25-1 and J usage is TRBJ2-1; the D gene is possibly TRBD2 (5 bases). The sample taken for sequencing was blood. The CDR3 here is CASSEGVGVTYNEQFF. The CDR3 nucleotides read TGTGCCAGCAGTGAAGGGGTCGGGGTAACCTACAATGAGCAGTTCTTC.